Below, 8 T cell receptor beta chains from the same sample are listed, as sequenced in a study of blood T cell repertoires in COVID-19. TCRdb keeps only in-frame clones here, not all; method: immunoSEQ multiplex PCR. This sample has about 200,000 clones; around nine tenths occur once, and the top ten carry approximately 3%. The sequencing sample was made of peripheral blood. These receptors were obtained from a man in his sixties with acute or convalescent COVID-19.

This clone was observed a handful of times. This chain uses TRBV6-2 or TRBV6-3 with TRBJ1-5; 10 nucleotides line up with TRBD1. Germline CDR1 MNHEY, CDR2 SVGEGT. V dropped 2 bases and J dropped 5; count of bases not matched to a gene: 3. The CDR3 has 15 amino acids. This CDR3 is CASSYGGQGYQPQHF. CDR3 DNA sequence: TGTGCCAGCAGTTACGGGGGACAGGGGTATCAGCCCCAGCATTTT.

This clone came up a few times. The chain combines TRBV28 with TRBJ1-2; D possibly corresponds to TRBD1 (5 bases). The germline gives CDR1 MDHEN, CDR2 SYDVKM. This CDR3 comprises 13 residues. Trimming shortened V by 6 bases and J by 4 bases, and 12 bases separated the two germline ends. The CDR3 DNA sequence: TGTGCCAGCAGCCCCCCAGGGCCCTATGGCTACACCTTC. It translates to CASSPPGPYGYTF.

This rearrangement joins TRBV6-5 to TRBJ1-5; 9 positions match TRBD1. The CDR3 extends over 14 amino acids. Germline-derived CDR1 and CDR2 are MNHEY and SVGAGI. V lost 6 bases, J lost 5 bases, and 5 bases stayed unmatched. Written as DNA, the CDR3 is TGTGCCAGCAGCCATACAGGGGGCGATCAGCCCCAGCATTTT. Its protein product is CASSHTGGDQPQHF.

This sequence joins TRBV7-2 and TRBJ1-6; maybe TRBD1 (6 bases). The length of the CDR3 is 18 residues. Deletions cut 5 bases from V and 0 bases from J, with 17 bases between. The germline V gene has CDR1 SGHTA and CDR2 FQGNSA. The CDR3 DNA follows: TGTGCCAGCAGCGAGACAGGACAGCCAAGCTCCTATAATTCACCCCTCCACTTT. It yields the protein CASSETGQPSSYNSPLHF.

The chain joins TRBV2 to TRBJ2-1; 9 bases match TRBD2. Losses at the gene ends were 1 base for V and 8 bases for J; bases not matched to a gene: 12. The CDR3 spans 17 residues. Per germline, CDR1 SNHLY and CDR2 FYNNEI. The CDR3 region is CASSEEGSGGRNDEQFF. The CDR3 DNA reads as TGTGCCAGCAGTGAAGAAGGTAGCGGGGGCCGGAACGATGAGCAGTTCTTC.

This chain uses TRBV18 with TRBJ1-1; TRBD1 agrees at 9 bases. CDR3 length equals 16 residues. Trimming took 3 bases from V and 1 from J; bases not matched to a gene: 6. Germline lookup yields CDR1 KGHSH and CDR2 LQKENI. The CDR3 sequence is CASSPPTGGRNTEAFF. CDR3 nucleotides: TGTGCCAGCTCACCGCCAACAGGGGGCAGGAACACTGAAGCTTTCTTT.

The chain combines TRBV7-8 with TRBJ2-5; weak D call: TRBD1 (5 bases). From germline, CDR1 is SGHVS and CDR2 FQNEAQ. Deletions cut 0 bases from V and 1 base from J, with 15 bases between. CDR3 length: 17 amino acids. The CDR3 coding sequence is TGTGCCAGCAGCTTAGCGGTTTTTCAGGGCCTCCAAGAGACCCAGTACTTC. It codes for CASSLAVFQGLQETQYF.

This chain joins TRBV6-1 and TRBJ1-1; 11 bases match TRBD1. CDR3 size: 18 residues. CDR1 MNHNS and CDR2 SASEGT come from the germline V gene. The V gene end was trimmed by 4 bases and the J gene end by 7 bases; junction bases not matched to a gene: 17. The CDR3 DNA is TGTGCCAGCAGTGGGTGGACAGGGGGCGCAAGGGTCCTCAGTGAAGCTTTCTTT. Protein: CASSGWTGGARVLSEAFF.